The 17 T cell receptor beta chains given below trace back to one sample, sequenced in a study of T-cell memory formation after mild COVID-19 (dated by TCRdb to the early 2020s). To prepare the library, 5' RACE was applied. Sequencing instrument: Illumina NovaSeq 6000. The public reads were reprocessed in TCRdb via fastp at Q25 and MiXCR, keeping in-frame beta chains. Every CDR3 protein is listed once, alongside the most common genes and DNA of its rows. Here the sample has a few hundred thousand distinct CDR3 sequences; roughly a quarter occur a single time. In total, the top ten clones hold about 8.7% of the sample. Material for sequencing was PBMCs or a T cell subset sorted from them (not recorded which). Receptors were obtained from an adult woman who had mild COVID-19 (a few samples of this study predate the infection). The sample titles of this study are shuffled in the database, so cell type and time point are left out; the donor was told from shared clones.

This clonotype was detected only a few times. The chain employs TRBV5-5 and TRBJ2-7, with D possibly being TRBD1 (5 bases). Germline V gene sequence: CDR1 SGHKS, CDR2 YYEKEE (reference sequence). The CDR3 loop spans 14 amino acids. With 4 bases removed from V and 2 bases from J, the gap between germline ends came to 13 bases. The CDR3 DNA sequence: TGTGCCAGCAGCCTGACAGAATACGCCTACGAGCAGTACTTC. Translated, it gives CASSLTEYAYEQYF.

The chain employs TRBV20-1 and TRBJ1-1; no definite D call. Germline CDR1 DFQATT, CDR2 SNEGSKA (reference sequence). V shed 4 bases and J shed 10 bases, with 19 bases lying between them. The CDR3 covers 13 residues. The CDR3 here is CSAMPGPSATAFF. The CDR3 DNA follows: TGCAGTGCTATGCCCGGACCTTCAGCGACAGCTTTCTTT.

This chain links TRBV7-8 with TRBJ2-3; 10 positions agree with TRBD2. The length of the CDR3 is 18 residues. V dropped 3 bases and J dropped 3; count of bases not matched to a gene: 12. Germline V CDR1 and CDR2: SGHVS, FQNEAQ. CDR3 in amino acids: CASSLVWNWTSGTDTQYF. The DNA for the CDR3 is TGTGCCAGCAGCTTGGTGTGGAACTGGACTAGCGGAACAGATACGCAGTATTTT.

CDR3 residues: CASSFWGIGGELFF. In nucleotides, the CDR3 is TGTGCCAGCAGTTTCTGGGGGATCGGCGGGGAGCTGTTTTTT. The chain has TRBV12-3 or TRBV12-4 and TRBJ2-2; D could derive from TRBD1 or TRBD2 (5 bases each). V lost 3 bases, J lost 7 bases, and 12 bases lay in between. CDR3 length equals 14 residues.

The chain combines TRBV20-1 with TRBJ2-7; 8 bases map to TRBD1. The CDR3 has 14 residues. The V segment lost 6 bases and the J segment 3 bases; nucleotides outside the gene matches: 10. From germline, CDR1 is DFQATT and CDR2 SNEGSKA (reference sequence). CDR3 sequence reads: CSARGQVLGYEQYF. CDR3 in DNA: TGCAGTGCAAGGGGACAGGTTTTAGGCTACGAGCAGTACTTC.

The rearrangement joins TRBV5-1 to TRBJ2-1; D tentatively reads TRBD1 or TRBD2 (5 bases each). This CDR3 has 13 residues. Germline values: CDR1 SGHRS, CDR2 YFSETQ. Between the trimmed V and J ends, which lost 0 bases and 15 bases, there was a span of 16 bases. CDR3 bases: TGCGCCAGCAGCTTGGAATTAGAGGGGTCTCGGTTCTTC. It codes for CASSLELEGSRFF.

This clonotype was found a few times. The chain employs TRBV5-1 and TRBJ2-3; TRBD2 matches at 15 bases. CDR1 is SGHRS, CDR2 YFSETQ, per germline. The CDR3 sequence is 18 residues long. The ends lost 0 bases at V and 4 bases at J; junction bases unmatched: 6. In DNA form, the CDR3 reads TGCGCCAGCAGCTTGGGGACTAGCGGGAGGGCCGGGTCAGATACGCAGTATTTT. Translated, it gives CASSLGTSGRAGSDTQYF.

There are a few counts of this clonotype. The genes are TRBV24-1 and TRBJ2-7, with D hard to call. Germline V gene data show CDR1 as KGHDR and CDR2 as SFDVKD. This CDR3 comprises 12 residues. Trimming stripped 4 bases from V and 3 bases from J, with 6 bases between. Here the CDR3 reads CATSDKYYEQYF. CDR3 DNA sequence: TGTGCCACCAGTGACAAGTACTACGAGCAGTACTTC.

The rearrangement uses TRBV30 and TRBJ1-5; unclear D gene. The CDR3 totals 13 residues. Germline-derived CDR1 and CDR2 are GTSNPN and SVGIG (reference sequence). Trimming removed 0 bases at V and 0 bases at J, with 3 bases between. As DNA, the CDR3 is TGTGCCTGGAGTGTGGGTAGCAATCAGCCCCAGCATTTT. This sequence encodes CAWSVGSNQPQHF.

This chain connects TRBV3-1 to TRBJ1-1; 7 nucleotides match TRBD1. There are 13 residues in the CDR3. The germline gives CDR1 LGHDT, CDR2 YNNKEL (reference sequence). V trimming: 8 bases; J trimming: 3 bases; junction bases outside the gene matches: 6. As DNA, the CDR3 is TGTGCCAGCGTTACAGGGGCTGACACTGAAGCTTTCTTT. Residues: CASVTGADTEAFF.

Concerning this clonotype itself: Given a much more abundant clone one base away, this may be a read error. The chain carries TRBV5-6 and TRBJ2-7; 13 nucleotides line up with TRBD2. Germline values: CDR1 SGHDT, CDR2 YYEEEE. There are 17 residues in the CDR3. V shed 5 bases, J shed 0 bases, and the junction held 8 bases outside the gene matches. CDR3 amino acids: CASSSWTSGSFSYEQYF. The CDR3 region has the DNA TGTGCCAGCAGTTCCTGGACTAGCGGGAGTTTCTCCTACGAGCAGTACTTC.

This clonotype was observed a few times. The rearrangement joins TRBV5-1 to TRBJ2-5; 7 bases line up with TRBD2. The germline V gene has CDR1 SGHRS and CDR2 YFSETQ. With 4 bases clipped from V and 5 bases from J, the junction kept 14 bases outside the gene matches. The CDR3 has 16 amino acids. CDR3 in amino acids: CASSPFGGLVAETQYF. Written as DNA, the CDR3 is TGCGCCAGCAGCCCATTCGGCGGACTAGTCGCGGAGACCCAGTACTTC.

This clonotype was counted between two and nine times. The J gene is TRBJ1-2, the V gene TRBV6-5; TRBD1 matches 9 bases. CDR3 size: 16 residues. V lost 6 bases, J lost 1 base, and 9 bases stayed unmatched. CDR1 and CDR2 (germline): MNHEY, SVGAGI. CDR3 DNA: TGTGCCAGCAGAGAACCGGGACAGGGAATTAACTATGGCTACACCTTC. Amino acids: CASREPGQGINYGYTF.

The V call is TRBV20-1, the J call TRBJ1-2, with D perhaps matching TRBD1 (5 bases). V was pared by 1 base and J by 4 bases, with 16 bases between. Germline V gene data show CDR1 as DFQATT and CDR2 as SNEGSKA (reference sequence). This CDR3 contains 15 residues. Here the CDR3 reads CSARGDANIRYGYTF. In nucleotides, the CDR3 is TGCAGTGCTAGAGGGGACGCCAATATTCGCTATGGCTACACCTTC.

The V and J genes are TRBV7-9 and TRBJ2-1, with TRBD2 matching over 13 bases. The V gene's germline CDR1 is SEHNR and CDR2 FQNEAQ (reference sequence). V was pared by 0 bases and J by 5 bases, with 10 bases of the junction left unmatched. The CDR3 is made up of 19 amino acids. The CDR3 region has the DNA TGTGCCAGCAGCTTAGCGGTGTGGACTAGCGGGAGTCTGGACAATGAGCAGTTCTTC. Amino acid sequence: CASSLAVWTSGSLDNEQFF.

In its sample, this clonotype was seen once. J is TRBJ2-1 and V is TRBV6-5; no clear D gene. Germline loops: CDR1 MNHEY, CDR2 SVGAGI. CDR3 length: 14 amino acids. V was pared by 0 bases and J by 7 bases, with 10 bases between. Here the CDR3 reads CASSYSIRQNEQFF. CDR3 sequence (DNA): TGTGCCAGCAGTTACTCGATTAGGCAGAATGAGCAGTTCTTC.

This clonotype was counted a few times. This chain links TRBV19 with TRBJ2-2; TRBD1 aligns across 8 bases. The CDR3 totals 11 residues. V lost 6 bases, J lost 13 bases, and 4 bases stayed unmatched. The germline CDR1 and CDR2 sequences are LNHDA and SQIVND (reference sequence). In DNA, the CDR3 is TGTGCCAGTAGCTCCGGGACAGGGCTGTTTTTT. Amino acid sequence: CASSSGTGLFF.